A few counts support the clone carrying this T cell receptor beta chain. Its antigen is undetermined. The data originate from a study of cytomegalovirus exposure and HLA in healthy donors. Study at large: In a previous analysis, 120 million or so unique TCR beta sequences were found from some 200 million T cells. Overall study results and limits: Among TCR beta chains, those listed as cytomegalovirus-associated numbered more than 150. Later analysis associated a missense DCLRE1C variant with TCR beta V- and J-gene trimming. A later analysis found most CMV-associated TCR beta chains apparently HLA-restricted.

PCR involved 60 Vbeta and 13 Jbeta primers. Profiling relied on immunoSEQ multiplex PCR, and the TCRdb table lists in-frame clones only, not all of them. The sample shows 120,000 or so clones, under 85% of them seen only once. The germline gives CDR1 SGDLS, CDR2 YYNGEE. This CDR3 is built from 12 residues. With 4 bases removed from V and 7 bases from J, the gap between germline ends came to 12 bases. V usage is TRBV9 and J usage is TRBJ2-7; D might be TRBD2 (6 bases). The TCR originated in a woman between 45 and 65 years old in good health and CMV-seropositive. Material: PBMCs. The CDR3 sequence is CASSINGGEQYF. CDR3 nucleotide sequence: TGTGCCAGCAGCATTAATGGGGGGGAGCAGTACTTC.